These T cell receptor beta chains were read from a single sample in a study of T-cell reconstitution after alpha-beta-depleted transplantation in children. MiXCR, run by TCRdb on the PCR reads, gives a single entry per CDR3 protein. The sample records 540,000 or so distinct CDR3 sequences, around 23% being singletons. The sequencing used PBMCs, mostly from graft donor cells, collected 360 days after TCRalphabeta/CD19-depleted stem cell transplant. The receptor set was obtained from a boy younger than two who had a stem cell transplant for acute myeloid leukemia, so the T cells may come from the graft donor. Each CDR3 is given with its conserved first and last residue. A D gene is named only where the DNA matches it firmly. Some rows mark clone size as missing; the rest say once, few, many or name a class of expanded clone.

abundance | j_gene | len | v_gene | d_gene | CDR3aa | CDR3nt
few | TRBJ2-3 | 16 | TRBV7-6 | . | CASSPRAGTFTDTQYF | TGTGCCAGCAGCCCGAGAGCAGGAACCTTCACAGATACGCAGTATTTT
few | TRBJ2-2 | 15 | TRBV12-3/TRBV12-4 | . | CASSLSEGGTGELFF | TGTGCCAGCAGTTTAAGTGAAGGAGGCACCGGGGAGCTGTTTTTT
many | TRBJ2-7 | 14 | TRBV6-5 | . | CASSYSVESHEQYF | TGTGCCAGCAGTTACTCCGTGGAAAGCCACGAGCAGTACTTC
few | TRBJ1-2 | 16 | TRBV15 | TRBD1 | CATSRAGQGANYGYTF | TGTGCCACCAGCAGAGCCGGACAGGGGGCGAACTATGGCTACACCTTC
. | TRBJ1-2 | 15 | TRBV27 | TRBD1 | CASSPPGTARYGYTF | TGTGCCAGCAGCCCCCCCGGGACAGCTAGATATGGCTACACCTTC
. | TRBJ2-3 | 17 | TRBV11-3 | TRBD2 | CASSPTGLAVLTDTQYF | TGTGCCAGCAGCCCCACCGGACTAGCGGTTCTTACAGATACGCAGTATTTT
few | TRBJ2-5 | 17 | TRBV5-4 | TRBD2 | CASSLVLAGGRGETQYF | TGTGCCAGCAGCTTGGTTCTAGCGGGGGGCCGTGGAGAGACCCAGTACTTC
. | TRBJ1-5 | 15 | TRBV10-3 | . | CAISASGPQNQPQHF | TGTGCCATCAGTGCTTCGGGACCGCAAAATCAGCCCCAGCATTTT
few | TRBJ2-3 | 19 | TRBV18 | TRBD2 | CASSPMRTSGGTSTDTQYF | TGTGCCAGCTCACCAATGAGGACTAGCGGGGGCACGAGCACAGATACGCAGTATTTT
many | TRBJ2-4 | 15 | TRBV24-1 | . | CATSDSWGRENIQYF | TGTGCCACCAGTGATTCCTGGGGTCGGGAAAACATTCAGTACTTC
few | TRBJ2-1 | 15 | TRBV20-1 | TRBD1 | CSARDGQGVYNEQFF | TGCAGTGCTAGAGATGGCCAGGGGGTATACAATGAGCAGTTCTTC
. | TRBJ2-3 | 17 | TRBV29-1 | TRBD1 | CSVLKRWDRGLTDTQYF | TGCAGCGTCCTAAAACGGTGGGACAGGGGTCTCACAGATACGCAGTATTTT
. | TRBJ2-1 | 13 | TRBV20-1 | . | CSARDGLALEQFF | TGCAGTGCTAGAGATGGTCTAGCCTTGGAGCAGTTCTTC